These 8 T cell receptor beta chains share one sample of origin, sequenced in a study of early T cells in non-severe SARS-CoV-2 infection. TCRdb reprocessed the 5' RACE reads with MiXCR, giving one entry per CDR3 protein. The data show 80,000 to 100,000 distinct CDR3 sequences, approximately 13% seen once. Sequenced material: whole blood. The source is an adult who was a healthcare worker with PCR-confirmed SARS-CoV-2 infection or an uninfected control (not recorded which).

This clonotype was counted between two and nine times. CDR3 residues: CASAGQVRYEQYF. The CDR3 nucleotides are TGCGCCAGCGCCGGACAGGTTCGATACGAGCAGTACTTC. The gene calls are TRBV5-1 and TRBJ2-7; TRBD1 matches at 7 bases. CDR3 size: 13 residues. Germline V CDR1 and CDR2: SGHRS, YFSETQ. J gave up 4 bases and V 7 bases, and 8 bases lay outside the gene matches.

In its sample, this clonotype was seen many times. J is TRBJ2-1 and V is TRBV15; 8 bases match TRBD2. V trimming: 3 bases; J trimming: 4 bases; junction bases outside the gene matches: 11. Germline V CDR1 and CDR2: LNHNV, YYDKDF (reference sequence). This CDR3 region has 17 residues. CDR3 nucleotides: TGTGCCACCAGCAGGGAGATGAGCGGGAGTCCGTACAATGAGCAGTTCTTC. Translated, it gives CATSREMSGSPYNEQFF.

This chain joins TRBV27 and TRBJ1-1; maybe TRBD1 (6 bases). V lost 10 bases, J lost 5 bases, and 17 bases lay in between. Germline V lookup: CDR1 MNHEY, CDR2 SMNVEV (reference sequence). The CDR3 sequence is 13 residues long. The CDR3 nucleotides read TGTGCCATAGACAGGAGGCTTGAAACTGAAGCTTTCTTT. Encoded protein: CAIDRRLETEAFF.

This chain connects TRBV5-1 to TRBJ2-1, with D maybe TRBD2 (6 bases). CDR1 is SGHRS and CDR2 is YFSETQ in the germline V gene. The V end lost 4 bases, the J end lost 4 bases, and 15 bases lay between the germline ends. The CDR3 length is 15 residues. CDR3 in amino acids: CASSTFGAGYNEQFF. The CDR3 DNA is TGCGCCAGCAGCACGTTTGGGGCGGGGTACAATGAGCAGTTCTTC. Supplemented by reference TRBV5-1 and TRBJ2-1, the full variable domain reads KAGVTQTPRYLIKTRGQQVTLSCSPISGHRSVSWYQQTPGQGLQFLFEYFSETQRNKGNFPGRFSGRQFSNSRSEMNVSTLELGDSALYLCASSTFGAGYNEQFFGPGTRLTVL.

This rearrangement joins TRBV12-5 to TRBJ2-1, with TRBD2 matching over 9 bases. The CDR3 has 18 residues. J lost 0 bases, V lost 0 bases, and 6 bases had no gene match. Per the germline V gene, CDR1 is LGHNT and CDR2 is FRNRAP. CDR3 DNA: TGTGCTAGTGGTTTGGTAATAGCGGGAGAGAGCTCCTACAATGAGCAGTTCTTC. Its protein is CASGLVIAGESSYNEQFF.

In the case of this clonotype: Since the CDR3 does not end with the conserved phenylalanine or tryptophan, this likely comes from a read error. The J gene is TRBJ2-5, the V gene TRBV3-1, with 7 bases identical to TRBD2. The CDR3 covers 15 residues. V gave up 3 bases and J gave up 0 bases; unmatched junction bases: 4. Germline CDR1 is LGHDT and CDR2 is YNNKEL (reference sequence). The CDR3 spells CASSHKLAYQETQYV. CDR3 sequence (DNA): TGTGCCAGCAGCCATAAACTAGCGTACCAAGAGACCCAGTACGTC.

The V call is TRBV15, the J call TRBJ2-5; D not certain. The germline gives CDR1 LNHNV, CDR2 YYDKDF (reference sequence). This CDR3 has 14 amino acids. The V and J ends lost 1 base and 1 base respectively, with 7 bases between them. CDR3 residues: CATSRVPGQETQYF. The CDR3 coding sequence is TGTGCCACCAGCAGAGTCCCAGGCCAAGAGACCCAGTACTTC.

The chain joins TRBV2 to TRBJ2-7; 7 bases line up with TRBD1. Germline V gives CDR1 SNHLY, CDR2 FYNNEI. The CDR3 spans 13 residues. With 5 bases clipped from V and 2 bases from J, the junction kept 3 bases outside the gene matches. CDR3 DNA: TGTGCCAGCAGTACCGACAGGGCCTACGAGCAGTACTTC. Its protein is CASSTDRAYEQYF.